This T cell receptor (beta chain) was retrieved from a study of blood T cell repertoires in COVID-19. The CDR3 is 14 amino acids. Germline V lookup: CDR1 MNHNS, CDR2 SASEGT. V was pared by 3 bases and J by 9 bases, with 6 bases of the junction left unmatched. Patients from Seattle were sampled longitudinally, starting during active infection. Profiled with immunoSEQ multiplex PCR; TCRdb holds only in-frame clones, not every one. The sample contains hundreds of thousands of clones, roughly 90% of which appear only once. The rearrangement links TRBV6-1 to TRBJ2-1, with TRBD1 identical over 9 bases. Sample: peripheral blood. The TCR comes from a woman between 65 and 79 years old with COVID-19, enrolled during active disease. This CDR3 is CASSDWTGEREQFF. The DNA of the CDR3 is TGTGCCAGCAGTGATTGGACAGGGGAGCGTGAGCAGTTCTTC.